These 5 T cell receptor beta chains share one sample of origin, sequenced in a study of blood T cell repertoires in COVID-19. Profiling relied on immunoSEQ multiplex PCR, and the TCRdb table lists in-frame clones only, not all of them. Seen here are just under 65,000 clones, 80% to 90% observed once, and the top ten hold roughly 6.7%. Sequences were obtained from peripheral blood. These receptors were collected from a human donor in a cohort sampled during active COVID-19.

The chain joins TRBV5-5 to TRBJ1-2; D gene ambiguous. The length of the CDR3 is 13 residues. Trimming took off 0 bases at V and 4 bases at J, with 7 bases between the two ends. Germline-derived CDR1 and CDR2 are SGHKS and YYEKEE (reference sequence). CDR3 nucleotides: TGTGCCAGCAGCTTGGCACAGCCCTATGGCTACACCTTC. This codes for CASSLAQPYGYTF.

This clone was detected once. This chain connects TRBV23-1 to TRBJ2-1, with 8 bases that match TRBD1. TRBV23-1 is classed as an ORF, of uncertain function. The trim removed 3 bases at V and 0 bases at J, leaving 4 bases unmatched. This CDR3 has 16 amino acids. CDR3 region: CASSHRTGSSYNEQFF. The DNA of the CDR3 is TGCGCCAGCAGTCACCGGACAGGGAGCTCCTACAATGAGCAGTTCTTC.

The chain uses TRBV5-8 and TRBJ2-7; 8 bases line up with TRBD2. CDR1 and CDR2 (germline): SGHTS, YDEGEE. V lost 4 bases and J lost 10; bases outside the gene matches: 10. The length of the CDR3 is 13 residues. CDR3 nucleotide sequence: TGTGCCAGCAGCCGGGAACGGGGGGGGATACAGTACTTC. Translating gives CASSRERGGIQYF.

The V call is TRBV5-8, the J call TRBJ2-5; D uncertain. Trimming shortened V by 4 bases and J by 4 bases, and 14 bases separated the two germline ends. The CDR3 has 14 amino acids. Per germline, CDR1 SGHTS and CDR2 YDEGEE. The CDR3 DNA is TGTGCCAGCAGCCTGCCGCTGAGTGGAGAGACCCAGTACTTC. Encoded protein: CASSLPLSGETQYF.

This chain joins TRBV5-4 and TRBJ2-1; 10 bases match TRBD2. Germline CDR1 reads SGHNT; CDR2 reads YYREEE (reference sequence). There are 14 residues in the CDR3. V lost 3 bases to trimming and J lost 8 bases; unmatched junction nucleotides: 5. CDR3 protein: CASSSLAGVDEQFF. For the CDR3, the DNA is TGTGCCAGCAGCTCGCTAGCGGGGGTGGATGAGCAGTTCTTC.